A selection of T cell receptor beta chains follows, all from one sample in a study of shared clonotypes between healthy human individuals. Profiling relied on immunoSEQ multiplex PCR, and the TCRdb table lists in-frame clones only, not all of them. Of around 1.9 million clones listed, just over 90% are singletons. Sequencing was carried out using naive CD8+ T cells from PBMCs. The receptors shown here come from a man aged 18 to 29 in good health. Some clones in this sample may be carry-over from other donors' samples. Each CDR3 is given with its conserved first and last residue. A D gene is named only where the DNA matches it firmly. A row's size may be missing; if present it is once, few, many or a size class.

TRBJ1-1	NA	13	TRBV14	NA	TGTGCCAGCAGCCTGGGACTGAACACTGAAGCTTTCTTT	CASSLGLNTEAFF
TRBJ2-7	TRBD2	15	TRBV6-5	NA	TGTGCCAGCAGTTCTCGGGGGGACTGGGCCCACGAGCAGTACTTC	CASSSRGDWAHEQYF
TRBJ1-2	NA	17	TRBV4-3	NA	TGCGCCAGCAGCCAAGTTTGGCCCAGGGTCGATAAAAAGGGCTACACCTTC	CASSQVWPRVDKKGYTF
TRBJ2-5	NA	14	TRBV5-1	NA	TGCGCCAGCAGCCCCGAAGGGGGGTTGGGGACCCAGTACTTC	CASSPEGGLGTQYF
TRBJ2-7	NA	12	TRBV7-8	NA	TGTGCCAGCAGCCCTTTAACCTACGAGCAGTACTTC	CASSPLTYEQYF
TRBJ1-1	TRBD1	11	TRBV27	NA	TGTGCCAGCAGGACAGGGGGCGAGGCTTTCTTT	CASRTGGEAFF
TRBJ2-3	NA	16	TRBV5-1	NA	TGCGCCAGCAGCTTGGACTGGGACGGAGGCACAGATACGCAGTATTTT	CASSLDWDGGTDTQYF
TRBJ2-2	NA	15	TRBV7-8	NA	TGTGCCAGCAGCTTGCACCCAGGCTACACCGGGGAGCTGTTTTTT	CASSLHPGYTGELFF
TRBJ2-1	NA	16	TRBV14	NA	TGTGCCAGCAGCCTGGAGGCCAGATACCTGGTCAATGAGCAGTTCTTC	CASSLEARYLVNEQFF
TRBJ2-7	NA	12	TRBV10-2	NA	TGCGCCACCAGGGACGCTGCCTACGAGCAGTACTTC	CATRDAAYEQYF
TRBJ1-1	NA	17	TRBV4-3	NA	TGCGCCAGCAGCCAAGTATGGGGGCCGCATGTGAACACTGAAGCTTTCTTT	CASSQVWGPHVNTEAFF
TRBJ1-3	NA	14	TRBV19	NA	TGTGCCAGTAGTATCGGCGCATGGGGAAACACCATATATTTT	CASSIGAWGNTIYF
TRBJ2-7	NA	13	TRBV19	NA	TGTGCCAGTAGTGAGGGACTCTCCTACGAGCAGTACTTC	CASSEGLSYEQYF
TRBJ1-2	NA	13	TRBV28	NA	TGTGCCAGCAGCTGGGACGGCGCCCGTGGCTACACCTTC	CASSWDGARGYTF
TRBJ2-1	NA	11	TRBV2	NA	TGTGCCAGCAGTGACGGGTTTGAGCAGTTCTTC	CASSDGFEQFF
TRBJ1-1	NA	14	TRBV7-9	few	TGTGCCAGCAGCTTGGTGGCAGCCAACACTGAAGCTTTCTTT	CASSLVAANTEAFF
TRBJ1-1	TRBD1	15	TRBV4-1	few	TGCGCCAGCAGCCAATCCGACAGGGACGGCACTGAAGCTTTCTTT	CASSQSDRDGTEAFF
TRBJ2-5	NA	14	TRBV28	NA	TGTGCCAGCAGTTTCCTAGTGCCCCCAGAGACCCAGTACTTC	CASSFLVPPETQYF
TRBJ2-3	TRBD2	16	TRBV28	NA	TGTGCCAGCAGTTTAAGGGGCTTCGGGGGGACAGATACGCAGTATTTT	CASSLRGFGGTDTQYF
TRBJ2-1	TRBD1	17	TRBV9	once	TGTGCCAGCAGCCCCTGGACAGGTTCCAGCTCCTACAATGAGCAGTTCTTC	CASSPWTGSSSYNEQFF
TRBJ1-5	TRBD1	19	TRBV4-1	NA	TGCGCCAGCAGCCAAGATTCTGGGACAGGGGGCAGAGGCAATCAGCCCCAGCATTTT	CASSQDSGTGGRGNQPQHF
TRBJ2-3	TRBD2	18	TRBV27	NA	TGTGCCAGCAGTTTATCCGCGGGAGGGAGAGGGAGCACAGATACGCAGTATTTT	CASSLSAGGRGSTDTQYF
TRBJ2-7	NA	13	TRBV25-1	NA	TGTGCCAGCAGTGAGAGCGGAACCTACGAGCAGTACTTC	CASSESGTYEQYF
TRBJ2-7	TRBD2	14	TRBV7-9	NA	TGTGCCAGCAGCCTTAGCGGGGCGGAATACGAGCAGTACTTC	CASSLSGAEYEQYF
TRBJ2-7	TRBD2	14	TRBV27	NA	TGTGCCAGCAGTTTATCACGCGGGAGCCGCGAGCAGTACTTC	CASSLSRGSREQYF
TRBJ2-2	NA	12	TRBV21-1	NA	TGTGCCAGCAGCAAAAAGGCCGGGGAGCTGTTTTTT	CASSKKAGELFF
TRBJ2-5	TRBD2	19	TRBV27	NA	TGTGCCAGCAGCAAGATTCGAGCACCGGGACTAGCAACAAAAGAGACCCAGTACTTC	CASSKIRAPGLATKETQYF
TRBJ2-7	NA	16	TRBV18	NA	TGTGCCAGCTCACCGACCGATACAGGGAGCCCCTACGAGCAGTACTTC	CASSPTDTGSPYEQYF